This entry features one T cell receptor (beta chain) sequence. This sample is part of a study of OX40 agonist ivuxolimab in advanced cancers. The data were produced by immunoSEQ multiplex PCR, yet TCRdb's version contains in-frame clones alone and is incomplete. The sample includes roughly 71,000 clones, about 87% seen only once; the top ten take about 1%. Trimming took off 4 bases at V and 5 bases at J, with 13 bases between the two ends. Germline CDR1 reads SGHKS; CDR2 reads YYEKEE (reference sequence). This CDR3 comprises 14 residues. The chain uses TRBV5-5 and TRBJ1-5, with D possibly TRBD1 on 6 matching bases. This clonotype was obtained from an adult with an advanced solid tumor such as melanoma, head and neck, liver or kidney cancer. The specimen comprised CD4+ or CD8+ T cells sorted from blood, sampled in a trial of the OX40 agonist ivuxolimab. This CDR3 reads CASSQEWGHQPQHF. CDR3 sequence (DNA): TGTGCCAGCAGCCAGGAATGGGGGCATCAGCCCCAGCATTTT.